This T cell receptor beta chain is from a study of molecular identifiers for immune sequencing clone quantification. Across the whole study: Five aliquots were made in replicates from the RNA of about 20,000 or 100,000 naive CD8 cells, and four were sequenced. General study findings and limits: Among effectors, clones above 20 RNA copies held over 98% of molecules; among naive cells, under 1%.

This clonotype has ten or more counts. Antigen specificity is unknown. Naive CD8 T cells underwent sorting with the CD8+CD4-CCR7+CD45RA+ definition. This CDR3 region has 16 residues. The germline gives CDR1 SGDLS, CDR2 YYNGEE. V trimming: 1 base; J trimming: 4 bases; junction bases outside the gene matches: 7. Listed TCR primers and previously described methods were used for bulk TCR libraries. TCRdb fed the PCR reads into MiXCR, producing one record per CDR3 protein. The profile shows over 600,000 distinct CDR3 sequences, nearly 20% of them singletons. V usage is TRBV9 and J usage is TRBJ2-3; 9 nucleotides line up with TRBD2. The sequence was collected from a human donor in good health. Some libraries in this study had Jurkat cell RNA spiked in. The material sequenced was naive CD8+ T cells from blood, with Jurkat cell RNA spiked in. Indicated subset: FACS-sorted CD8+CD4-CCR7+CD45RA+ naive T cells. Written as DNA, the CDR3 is TGTGCCAGCAGCGTATACGGCGGGGGGGGGCCAGATACGCAGTATTTT. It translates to CASSVYGGGGPDTQYF.